This T cell receptor beta chain was recorded in a study of STAT3 mutations in large granular lymphocyte leukemia. Across the study: Roughly 37% of treated T-LGLL patients showed hematologic response to immunosuppression.

The protocol was immunoSEQ multiplex PCR, while the TCRdb copy is restricted to in-frame clones and leaves out a portion. The sample carries around 12,000 clones, roughly 80% recorded once. The V gene lost 5 bases and the J gene lost 4 bases, with 14 bases spanning the gap. The CDR3 runs to 15 residues. In germline, CDR1 is SEHNR, CDR2 FQNEAQ (reference sequence). Turning to this clone: The antigen is undetermined.

Overall study findings and caveats: At least one immunodominant TCR beta clonotype appeared in every T-cell large granular lymphocyte leukemia patient. All newly emerging clones after therapy were STAT3 wild type. In several patients, dominant TCR clone burden exceeded STAT3 mutant burden.

Sample: peripheral blood mononuclear cells. The sequence came from a man aged 55 to 70 with T-cell large granular lymphocyte leukemia. Some clones in this sample may be carry-over from other donors' samples. The chain joins TRBV7-9 to TRBJ2-2; tentatively, D is TRBD2 (6 bases). The CDR3: CASSPPRGITGELFF. CDR3 DNA: TGTGCCAGCAGCCCCCCGCGGGGAATCACCGGGGAGCTGTTTTTT.